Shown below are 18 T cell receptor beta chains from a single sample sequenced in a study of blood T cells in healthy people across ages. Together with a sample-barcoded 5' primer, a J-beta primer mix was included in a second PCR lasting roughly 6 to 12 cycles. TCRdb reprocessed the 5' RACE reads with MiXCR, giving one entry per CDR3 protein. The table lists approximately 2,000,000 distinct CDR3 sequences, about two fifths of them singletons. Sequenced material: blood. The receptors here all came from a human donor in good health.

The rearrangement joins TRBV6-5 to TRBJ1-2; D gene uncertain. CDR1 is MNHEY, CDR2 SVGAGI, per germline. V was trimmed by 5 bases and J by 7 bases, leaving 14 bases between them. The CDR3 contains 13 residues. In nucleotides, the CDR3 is TGTGCCAGCAGTAAACAAGTGGCGGCTGGCTACACCTTC. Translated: CASSKQVAAGYTF.

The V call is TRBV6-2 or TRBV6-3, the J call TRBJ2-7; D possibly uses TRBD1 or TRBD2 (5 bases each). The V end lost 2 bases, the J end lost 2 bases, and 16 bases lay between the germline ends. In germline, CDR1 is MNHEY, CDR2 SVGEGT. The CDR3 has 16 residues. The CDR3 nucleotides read TGTGCCAGCAGTTACGGTGGGGGACCTAACCCCTACGAGCAGTACTTC. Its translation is CASSYGGGPNPYEQYF.

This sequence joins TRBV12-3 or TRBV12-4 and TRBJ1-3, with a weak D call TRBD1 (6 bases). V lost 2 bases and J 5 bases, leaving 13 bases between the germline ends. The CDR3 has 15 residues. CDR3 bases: TGTGCCAGCAGTTTAAGGAGGACAGCTCGAAACACCATATATTTT. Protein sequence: CASSLRRTARNTIYF.

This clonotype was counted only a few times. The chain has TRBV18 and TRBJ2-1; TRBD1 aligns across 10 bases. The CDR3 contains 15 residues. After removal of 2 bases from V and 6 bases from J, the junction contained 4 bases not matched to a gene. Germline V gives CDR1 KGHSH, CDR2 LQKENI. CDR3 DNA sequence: TGTGCCAGCTCACCAAACGGACAGGGGGTCAATGAGCAGTTCTTC. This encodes CASSPNGQGVNEQFF.

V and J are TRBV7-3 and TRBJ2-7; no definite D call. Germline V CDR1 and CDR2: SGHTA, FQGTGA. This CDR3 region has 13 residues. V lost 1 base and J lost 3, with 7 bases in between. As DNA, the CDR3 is TGTGCCAGCAGCTTAAATGCAGACTACGAGCAGTACTTC. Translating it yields CASSLNADYEQYF.

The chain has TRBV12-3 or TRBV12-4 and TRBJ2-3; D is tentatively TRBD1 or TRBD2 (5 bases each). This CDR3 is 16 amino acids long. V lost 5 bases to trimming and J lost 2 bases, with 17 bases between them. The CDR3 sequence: CASSPGTSLYTDTQYF. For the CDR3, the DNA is TGTGCCAGCAGTCCCGGGACGTCCCTCTACACAGATACGCAGTATTTT.

This CDR3 reads CASSYGIGIEQFF. The CDR3 DNA reads as TGTGCCAGCAGTTACGGAATCGGGATTGAGCAGTTCTTC. V is TRBV6-2 or TRBV6-3 and J is TRBJ2-1; D might be TRBD2 (5 bases). V shed 2 bases and J shed 9 bases, with 11 bases lying between them. The germline CDR1 and CDR2 sequences are MNHEY and SVGEGT. The CDR3 has 13 residues.

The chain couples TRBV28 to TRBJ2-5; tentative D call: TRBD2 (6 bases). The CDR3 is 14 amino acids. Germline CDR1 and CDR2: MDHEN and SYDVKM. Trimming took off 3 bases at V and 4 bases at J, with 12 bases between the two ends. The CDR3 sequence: CASSFSSGGETQYF. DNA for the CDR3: TGTGCCAGCAGTTTTTCATCCGGGGGAGAGACCCAGTACTTC.

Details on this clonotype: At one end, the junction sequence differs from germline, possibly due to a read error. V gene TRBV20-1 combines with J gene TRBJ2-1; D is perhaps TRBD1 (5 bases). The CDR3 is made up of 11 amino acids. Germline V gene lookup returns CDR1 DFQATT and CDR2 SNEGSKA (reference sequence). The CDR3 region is CSARRQNERFF. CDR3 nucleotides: TGCAGTGCCCGTCGACAGAATGAGCGGTTCTTC.

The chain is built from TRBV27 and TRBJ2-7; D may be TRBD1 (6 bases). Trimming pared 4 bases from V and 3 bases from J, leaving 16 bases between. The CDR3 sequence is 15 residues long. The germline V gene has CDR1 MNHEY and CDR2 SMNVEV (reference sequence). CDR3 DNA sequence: TGTGCCAGCAGTTACTCCTCGGGACACCTCTACGAGCAGTACTTC. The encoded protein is CASSYSSGHLYEQYF.

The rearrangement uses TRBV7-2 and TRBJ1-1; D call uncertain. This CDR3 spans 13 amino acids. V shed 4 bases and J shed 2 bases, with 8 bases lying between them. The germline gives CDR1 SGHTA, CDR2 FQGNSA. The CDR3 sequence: CASSYTLNTEAFF. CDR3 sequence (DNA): TGTGCCAGCAGCTATACGCTAAACACTGAAGCTTTCTTT.

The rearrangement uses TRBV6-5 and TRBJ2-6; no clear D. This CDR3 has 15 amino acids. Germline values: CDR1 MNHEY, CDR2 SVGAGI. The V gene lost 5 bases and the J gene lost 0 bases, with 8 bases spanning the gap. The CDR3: CASSPVDSGANVLTF. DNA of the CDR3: TGTGCCAGCAGTCCTGTCGACTCTGGGGCCAACGTCCTGACTTTC.

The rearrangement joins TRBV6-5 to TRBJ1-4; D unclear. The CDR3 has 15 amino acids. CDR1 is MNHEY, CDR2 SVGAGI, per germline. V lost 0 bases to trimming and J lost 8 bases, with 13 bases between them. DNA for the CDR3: TGTGCCAGCAGTTACTCGGCCCCAGTAGGAGAAAAACTGTTTTTT. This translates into CASSYSAPVGEKLFF.

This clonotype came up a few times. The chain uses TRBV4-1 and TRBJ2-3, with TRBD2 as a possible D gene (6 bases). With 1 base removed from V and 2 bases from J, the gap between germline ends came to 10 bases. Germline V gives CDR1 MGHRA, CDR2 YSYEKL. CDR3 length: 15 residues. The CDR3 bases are TGCGCCAGCAGCCAAGGCGGGGACTTCACAGATACGCAGTATTTT. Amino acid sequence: CASSQGGDFTDTQYF.

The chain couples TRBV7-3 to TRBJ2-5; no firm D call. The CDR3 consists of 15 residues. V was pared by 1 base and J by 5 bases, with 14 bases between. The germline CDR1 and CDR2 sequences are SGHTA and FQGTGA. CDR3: CASSLMPSQIETQYF. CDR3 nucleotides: TGTGCCAGCAGCTTAATGCCCTCCCAGATCGAGACCCAGTACTTC.

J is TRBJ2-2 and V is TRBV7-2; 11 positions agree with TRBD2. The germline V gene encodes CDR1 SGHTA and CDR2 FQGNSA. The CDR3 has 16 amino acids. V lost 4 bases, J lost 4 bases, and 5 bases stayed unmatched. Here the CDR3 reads CASSSPSGGSTGELFF. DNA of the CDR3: TGTGCCAGCAGCTCCCCTAGCGGGGGGTCCACCGGGGAGCTGTTTTTT.

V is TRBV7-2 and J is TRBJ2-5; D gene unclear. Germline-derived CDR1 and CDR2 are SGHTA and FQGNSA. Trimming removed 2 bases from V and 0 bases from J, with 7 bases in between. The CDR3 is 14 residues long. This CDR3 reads CASSLRMYQETQYF. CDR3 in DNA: TGTGCCAGCAGCTTACGGATGTACCAAGAGACCCAGTACTTC. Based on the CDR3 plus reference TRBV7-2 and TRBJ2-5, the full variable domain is GAGVSQSPSNKVTEKGKDVELRCDPISGHTALYWYRQSLGQGLEFLIYFQGNSAPDKSGLPSDRFSAERTGGSVSTLTIQRTQQEDSAVYLCASSLRMYQETQYFGPGTRLLVL.

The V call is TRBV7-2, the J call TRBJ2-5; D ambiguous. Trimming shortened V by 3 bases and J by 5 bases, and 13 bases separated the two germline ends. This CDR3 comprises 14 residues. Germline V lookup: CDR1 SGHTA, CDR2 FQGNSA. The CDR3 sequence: CASSFSGIWETQYF. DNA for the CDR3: TGTGCCAGCAGCTTTTCTGGGATATGGGAGACCCAGTACTTC.